Sequencing of this T cell receptor (beta chain) was carried out in a study of blood T cell repertoires in COVID-19. The CDR3 is 13 residues long. The V gene lost 0 bases and the J gene lost 11 bases, with 16 bases spanning the gap. CDR1 GTSNPN and CDR2 SVGIG come from the germline V gene (reference sequence). The table came from immunoSEQ multiplex PCR; TCRdb's copy has only in-frame clones and leaves some out. Of about 75,000 clones in the sample, more than 70% were seen once. The rearrangement joins TRBV30 to TRBJ1-2; no reliable D call. Sequencing used peripheral blood. The sequence derives from a human donor in a cohort sampled during active COVID-19. CDR3 DNA sequence: TGTGCCTGGAGTGTTAGTTCTAACTCGAGATACACCTTC. It encodes CAWSVSSNSRYTF.